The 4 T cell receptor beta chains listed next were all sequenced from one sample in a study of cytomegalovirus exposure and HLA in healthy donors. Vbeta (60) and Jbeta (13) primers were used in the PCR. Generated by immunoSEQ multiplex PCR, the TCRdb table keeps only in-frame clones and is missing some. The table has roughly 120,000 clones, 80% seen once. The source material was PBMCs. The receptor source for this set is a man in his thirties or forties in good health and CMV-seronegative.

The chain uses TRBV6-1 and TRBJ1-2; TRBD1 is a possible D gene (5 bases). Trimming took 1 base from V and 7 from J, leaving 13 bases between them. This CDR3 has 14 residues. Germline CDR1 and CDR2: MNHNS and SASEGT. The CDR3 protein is CASSEVGGAPGYTF. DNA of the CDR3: TGTGCCAGCAGTGAAGTGGGGGGTGCCCCTGGCTACACCTTC.

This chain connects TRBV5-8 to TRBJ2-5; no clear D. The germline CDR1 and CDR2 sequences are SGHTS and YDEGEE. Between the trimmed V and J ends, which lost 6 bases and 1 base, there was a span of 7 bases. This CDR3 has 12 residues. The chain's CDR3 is CASNSLQETQYF. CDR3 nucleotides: TGTGCCAGCAACTCCCTCCAAGAGACCCAGTACTTC.

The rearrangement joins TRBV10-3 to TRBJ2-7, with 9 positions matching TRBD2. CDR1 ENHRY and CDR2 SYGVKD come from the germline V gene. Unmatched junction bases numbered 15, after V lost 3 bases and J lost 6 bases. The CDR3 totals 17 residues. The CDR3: CAISDPGLAGVLSEQYF. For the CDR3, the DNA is TGTGCCATCAGTGACCCGGGGTTAGCGGGAGTTTTGAGCGAGCAGTACTTC.

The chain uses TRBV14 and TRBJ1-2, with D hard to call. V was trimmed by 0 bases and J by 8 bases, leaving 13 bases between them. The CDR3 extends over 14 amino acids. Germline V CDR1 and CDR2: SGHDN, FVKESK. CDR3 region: CASSQDLGVGGYTF. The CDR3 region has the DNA TGTGCCAGCAGCCAAGATTTGGGTGTGGGCGGCTACACCTTC.